This T cell receptor (beta chain) emerged from a study of blood T cell repertoires in COVID-19. Study overall: The cDNA or gDNA used as material had been derived from T cells, B-cell-depleted T cells, or PBMCs.

Generated by immunoSEQ multiplex PCR, the TCRdb table keeps only in-frame clones and is missing some. The table lists around 72,000 clones, around 90% of them singletons. CDR1 is MNHEY, CDR2 SVGAGI, per germline. This CDR3 is 15 amino acids long. Trimming stripped 5 bases from V and 1 base from J, with 15 bases between. The specimen was peripheral blood. This clonotype was sampled from a man aged 50-60 years with acute or convalescent COVID-19. The chain recombines TRBV6-5 with TRBJ2-7; tentative D call: TRBD1 (6 bases). The CDR3 nucleotides read TGTGCCAGCAGTCCACAGGGAATGGGTTCCTACGAGCAGTACTTC. It is translated as CASSPQGMGSYEQYF.